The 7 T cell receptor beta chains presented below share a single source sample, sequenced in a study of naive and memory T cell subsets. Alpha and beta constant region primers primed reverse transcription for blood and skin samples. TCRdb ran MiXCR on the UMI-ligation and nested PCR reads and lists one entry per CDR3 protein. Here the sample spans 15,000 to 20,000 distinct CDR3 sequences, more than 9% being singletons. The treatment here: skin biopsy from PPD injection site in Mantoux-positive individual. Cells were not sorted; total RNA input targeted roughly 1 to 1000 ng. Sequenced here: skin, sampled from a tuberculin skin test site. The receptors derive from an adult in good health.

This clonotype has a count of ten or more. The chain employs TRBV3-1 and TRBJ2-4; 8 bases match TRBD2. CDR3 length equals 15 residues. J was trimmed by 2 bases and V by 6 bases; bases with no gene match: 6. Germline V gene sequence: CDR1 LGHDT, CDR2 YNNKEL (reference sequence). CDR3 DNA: TGTGCCAGCAGACCGGGGGGGGCGACCAAAAACATTCAGTACTTC. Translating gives CASRPGGATKNIQYF.

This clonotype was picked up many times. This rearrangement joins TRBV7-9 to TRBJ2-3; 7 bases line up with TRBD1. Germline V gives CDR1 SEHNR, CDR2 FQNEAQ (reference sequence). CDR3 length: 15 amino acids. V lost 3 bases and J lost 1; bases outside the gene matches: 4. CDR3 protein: CASSFRQGGTDTQYF. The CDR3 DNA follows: TGTGCCAGCAGCTTCCGACAGGGAGGCACAGATACGCAGTATTTT.

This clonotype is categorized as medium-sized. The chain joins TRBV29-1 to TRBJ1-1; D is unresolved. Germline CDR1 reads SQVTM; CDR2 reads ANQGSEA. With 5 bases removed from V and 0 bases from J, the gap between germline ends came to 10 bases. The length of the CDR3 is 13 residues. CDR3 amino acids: CSVPRTLNTEAFF. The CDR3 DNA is TGCAGCGTTCCCCGGACCTTGAACACTGAAGCTTTCTTT.

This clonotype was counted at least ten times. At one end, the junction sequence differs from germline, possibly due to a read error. Here the CDR3 DNA reads TGTGCTAGCATTCCCGGGACAATGAACACCGGGGAGCTGTTTTTT. Residues: CASIPGTMNTGELFF. V and J are TRBV7-2 and TRBJ2-2, with D possibly being TRBD1 (6 bases). This CDR3 spans 15 amino acids. The germline V gene has CDR1 SGHTA and CDR2 FQGNSA.

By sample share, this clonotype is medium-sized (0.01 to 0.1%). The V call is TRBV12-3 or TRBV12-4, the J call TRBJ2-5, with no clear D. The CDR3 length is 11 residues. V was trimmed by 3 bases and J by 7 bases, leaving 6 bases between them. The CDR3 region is CASSLVVTQYF. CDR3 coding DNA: TGTGCCAGCAGTTTGGTTGTGACCCAGTACTTC.

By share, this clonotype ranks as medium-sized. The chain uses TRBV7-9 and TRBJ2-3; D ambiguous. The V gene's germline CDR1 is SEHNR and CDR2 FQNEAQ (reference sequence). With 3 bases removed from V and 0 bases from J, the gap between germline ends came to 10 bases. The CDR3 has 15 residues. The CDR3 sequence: CASSFRPASTDTQYF. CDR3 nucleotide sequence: TGTGCCAGCAGCTTTCGCCCTGCTAGCACAGATACGCAGTATTTT.

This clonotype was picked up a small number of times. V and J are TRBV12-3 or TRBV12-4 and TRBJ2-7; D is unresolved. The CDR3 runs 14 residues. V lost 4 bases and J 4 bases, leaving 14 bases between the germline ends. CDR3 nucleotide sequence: TGTGCCAGCAGTTCAAGGATTTTGGCGTACGAGCAGTACTTC. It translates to CASSSRILAYEQYF.